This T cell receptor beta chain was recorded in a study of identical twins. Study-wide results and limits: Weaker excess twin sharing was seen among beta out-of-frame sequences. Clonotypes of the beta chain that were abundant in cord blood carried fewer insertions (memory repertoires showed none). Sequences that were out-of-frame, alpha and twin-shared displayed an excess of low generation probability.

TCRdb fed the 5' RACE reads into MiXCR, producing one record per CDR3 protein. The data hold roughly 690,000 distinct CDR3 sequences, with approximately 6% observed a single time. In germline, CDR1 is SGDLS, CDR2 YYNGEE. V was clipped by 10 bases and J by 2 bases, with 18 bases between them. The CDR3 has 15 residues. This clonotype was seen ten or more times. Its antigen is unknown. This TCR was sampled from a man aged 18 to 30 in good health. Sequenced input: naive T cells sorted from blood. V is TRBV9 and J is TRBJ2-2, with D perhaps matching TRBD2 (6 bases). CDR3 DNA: TGTGCCGGGGGAGGAGTGGATCCTAACACCGGGGAGCTGTTTTTT. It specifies CAGGGVDPNTGELFF.